Listed here are 16 T cell receptor beta chains from one sample, sequenced in a study of OX40 agonist ivuxolimab in advanced cancers. TCRdb's table, derived via immunoSEQ multiplex PCR, lists solely in-frame clones and lacks some. The sample has about 66,000 clones, around 86% seen once. The specimen comprised CD4+ or CD8+ T cells sorted from blood, sampled in a trial of the OX40 agonist ivuxolimab. These receptors were collected from an adult with an advanced solid tumor such as melanoma, head and neck, liver or kidney cancer.

This clone appeared a few times. The chain recombines TRBV18 with TRBJ1-1, with D unclear. V was shortened by 3 bases and J by 0 bases, with 5 bases between the two germline ends. The CDR3 totals 13 residues. Germline V gives CDR1 KGHSH, CDR2 LQKENI. DNA for the CDR3: TGTGCCAGCTCACCGAACGTGAACACTGAAGCTTTCTTT. Amino acid sequence: CASSPNVNTEAFF.

The chain links TRBV28 to TRBJ2-2, with D possibly being TRBD1 (6 bases). Germline V lookup: CDR1 MDHEN, CDR2 SYDVKM. The CDR3 extends over 15 amino acids. The V end was cut by 5 bases, the J end by 7 bases, with 17 bases between. This CDR3 is CASSLQGIGYGELFF. The CDR3 DNA is TGTGCCAGCAGTCTTCAGGGGATCGGATACGGGGAGCTGTTTTTT. The full variable domain, completed using reference TRBV28 and TRBJ2-2, is DVKVTQSSRYLVKRTGEKVFLECVQDMDHENMFWYRQDPGLGLRLIYFSYDVKMKEKGDIPEGYSVSREKKERFSLILESASTNQTSMYLCASSLQGIGYGELFFGEGSRLTVL.

This clone was counted between two and nine times. This chain links TRBV4-2 with TRBJ2-3; 7 bases line up with TRBD2. The CDR3 covers 15 residues. V lost 4 bases to trimming and J lost 6 bases; unmatched junction nucleotides: 10. Per germline, CDR1 LGHNA and CDR2 YNFKEQ. In DNA form, the CDR3 reads TGTGCCAGCAGCCCCTCCGCGGGGGTGGGGGATACGCAGTATTTT. Amino acids: CASSPSAGVGDTQYF.

The gene calls are TRBV7-3 and TRBJ2-5, with 10 positions matching TRBD1. The CDR3 loop spans 15 amino acids. V lost 5 bases, J lost 11 bases, and 14 bases stayed unmatched. Germline V CDR1 and CDR2: SGHTA, FQGTGA. As DNA, the CDR3 is TGTGCCAGCAGCCCAACCTCCGGGACAGGGGACTGGCAGTACTTC. This encodes CASSPTSGTGDWQYF. Filled out from reference TRBV7-3 and TRBJ2-5, the complete variable domain reads GAGVSQTPSNKVTEKGKYVELRCDPISGHTALYWYRQSLGQGPEFLIYFQGTGAADDSGLPNDRFFAVRPEGSVSTLKIQRTERGDSAVYLCASSPTSGTGDWQYFGPGTRLLVL.

The gene calls are TRBV19 and TRBJ1-5; D remains unclear. There are 14 residues in the CDR3. The germline V gene has CDR1 LNHDA and CDR2 SQIVND (reference sequence). Trimming removed 8 bases from V and 2 bases from J, with 13 bases in between. The CDR3 DNA follows: TGTGCCAGTCGATTTTCTTTTGGCAATCAGCCCCAGCATTTT. Its protein is CASRFSFGNQPQHF.

This chain uses TRBV30 with TRBJ2-4; D call uncertain. V was trimmed by 2 bases and J by 0 bases, leaving 11 bases between them. Germline lookup yields CDR1 GTSNPN and CDR2 SVGIG (reference sequence). The CDR3 covers 15 residues. The chain's CDR3 is CAWSLPRVAKNIQYF. The CDR3 DNA reads TGTGCCTGGAGTCTCCCCCGGGTAGCCAAAAACATTCAGTACTTC.

V and J are TRBV7-2 and TRBJ1-1, with 7 bases fitting TRBD1. CDR1 SGHTA and CDR2 FQGNSA come from the germline V gene. V dropped 5 bases and J dropped 2; count of bases not matched to a gene: 2. The CDR3 runs 13 residues. In DNA form, the CDR3 reads TGTGCCAGCAGCAACAGGGGAAACACTGAAGCTTTCTTT. This sequence encodes CASSNRGNTEAFF.

The chain links TRBV15 to TRBJ2-7, with D unclear. Germline-derived CDR1 and CDR2 are LNHNV and YYDKDF (reference sequence). This CDR3 region has 13 residues. Trimming took off 3 bases at V and 2 bases at J, with 8 bases between the two ends. CDR3 in DNA: TGTGCCACCAGCAGTCGGGTGGCCTACGAGCAGTACTTC. This encodes CATSSRVAYEQYF.

This rearrangement joins TRBV9 to TRBJ1-5; no firm D call. The V gene's germline CDR1 is SGDLS and CDR2 YYNGEE. The CDR3 covers 15 residues. V was pared by 0 bases and J by 5 bases, with 12 bases between. This CDR3 reads CASSVGGVGDQPQHF. The CDR3 DNA reads TGTGCCAGCAGCGTAGGGGGAGTCGGCGATCAGCCCCAGCATTTT.

The chain combines TRBV5-1 with TRBJ2-5; 10 bases fit TRBD2. Germline V gives CDR1 SGHRS, CDR2 YFSETQ. With V trimmed by 2 bases and J by 2 bases, 3 bases remained unmatched. This CDR3 comprises 15 residues. The CDR3 bases are TGCGCCAGCAGCTTTAGCGGGGGGTTTCAAGAGACCCAGTACTTC. Protein: CASSFSGGFQETQYF.

The rearrangement links TRBV7-8 to TRBJ2-7; no clear D gene. CDR1 is SGHVS and CDR2 is FQNEAQ in the germline V gene. The CDR3 contains 16 residues. V dropped 5 bases and J dropped 6 bases, with 23 bases sitting between them. The CDR3 nucleotides are TGTGCCAGCAGCCCTACATGGGGAAGAGGATGGAGCGAGCAGTACTTC. Translating it yields CASSPTWGRGWSEQYF.

The chain couples TRBV7-2 to TRBJ2-7, with D possibly matching TRBD1 (6 bases). The CDR3 length is 18 residues. Germline V gene data show CDR1 as SGHTA and CDR2 as FQGNSA. The V end lost 0 bases, the J end lost 0 bases, and 18 bases lay between the germline ends. The CDR3 spells CASSLARFNRESSYEQYF. In DNA form, the CDR3 reads TGTGCCAGCAGCTTAGCGCGTTTTAACAGGGAAAGCTCCTACGAGCAGTACTTC.

The rearrangement links TRBV19 to TRBJ2-3, with D perhaps given as TRBD1 or TRBD2 (5 bases each). The V end lost 7 bases, the J end lost 1 base, and 9 bases lay between the germline ends. The CDR3 extends over 13 amino acids. Germline CDR1 is LNHDA and CDR2 is SQIVND (reference sequence). The CDR3 protein is CASNVGGTDTQYF. In nucleotides, the CDR3 is TGTGCCAGTAACGTGGGGGGCACAGATACGCAGTATTTT.

V is TRBV5-1 and J is TRBJ1-4; 10 nucleotides line up with TRBD1. The CDR3 is 15 residues long. The germline CDR1 and CDR2 sequences are SGHRS and YFSETQ. V was clipped by 5 bases and J by 8 bases; unmatched bases: 9. In DNA, the CDR3 is TGCGCCAGCAGGGTAACCGGGACAGGGGACGAAAAACTGTTTTTT. Protein product: CASRVTGTGDEKLFF.

V and J are TRBV5-1 and TRBJ2-5, with unresolved D. From germline, CDR1 is SGHRS and CDR2 YFSETQ. Trimming stripped 0 bases from V and 1 base from J, with 10 bases between. The CDR3 covers 15 residues. CDR3 amino acids: CASSLGLSIQETQYF. As DNA, the CDR3 is TGCGCCAGCAGCTTGGGGTTGTCGATCCAAGAGACCCAGTACTTC. The whole variable domain, remainder taken from reference TRBV5-1 and TRBJ2-5, is KAGVTQTPRYLIKTRGQQVTLSCSPISGHRSVSWYQQTPGQGLQFLFEYFSETQRNKGNFPGRFSGRQFSNSRSEMNVSTLELGDSALYLCASSLGLSIQETQYFGPGTRLLVL.

V usage is TRBV28 and J usage is TRBJ1-1; D ambiguous. This CDR3 is built from 13 residues. V was cut by 11 bases and J by 1 base, with 14 bases left in between. CDR1 MDHEN and CDR2 SYDVKM come from the germline V gene. CDR3 amino acids: CAVPSPWNTEAFF. The DNA for the CDR3 is TGTGCCGTTCCTTCTCCATGGAACACTGAAGCTTTCTTT.